This TCR beta chain was found in a study of cytomegalovirus exposure and HLA in healthy donors (dated by TCRdb to about 2017). At the level of the whole study: In an earlier analysis of fewer than 750 of the donors, around 290 Gb of sequence data and 90 million to 120 million unique TCR beta sequences from 150 million to 200 million T cells were reported. An early release covering 550 to 650 HLA-typed donors comprised approximately 300 gigabases of sequencing data and around 86 million unique TCR sequences. Of the roughly 400 genotyped donors, roughly 80% fell in the genetic ancestry cluster associated with self-reported Caucasian donors. The study aimed to test whether cataloging public T cell receptors could reveal signatures of past pathogen exposure. The T cell repertoires of roughly 660 subjects were profiled by immunosequencing and related to cytomegalovirus serostatus. Besides the first cohort of roughly 640 subjects, a separate validation cohort made up of 120 different subjects was used. The study combined high-throughput TCR immunosequencing, statistical association of individual TCRs with disease status, and machine learning to predict cytomegalovirus infection status. A later analysis re-examined previously published TCR beta repertoires from more than 600 donors and added high-resolution HLA genotyping to investigate patterns of TCR occurrence. Rather than using new phenotypic data, the later analysis identified candidate immune exposures from TCR beta sequences and from how often those sequences occurred across donors. In an earlier analysis of around 540 of the donors, high-throughput TCR beta sequencing was used to judge whether each TCR beta V gene segment behaved as functional or pseudogenic. Donor age, sex, ethnicity and CMV serostatus were compiled together with the repertoire data. In a later genetic analysis, genome-wide SNP genotypes for about 55% of the roughly 700 donors were used, and that subset was treated as a discovery cohort. All discovery cohort repertoires had been generated on a single sequencing platform. HLA typing covered class I and class II loci at four-digit resolution. The number of typed donors differed by locus: 629-630 for A, B, C, DRB1 and DQB1; 522 for DQA1; about 600 for DPA1; and roughly 490 for DPB1. Roughly five DR-DQ haplotypes were handled as single units for association and clustering because linkage in the cohort was strong. Among 398 genotyped donors of the cohort, an average of around 240,000 unique TCR beta nucleotide sequences were sequenced per donor, approximately 20% of them non-productive.

In this sample, this clone turned up a few times. Its antigen has not been determined. Base qualities are not at hand, and no much larger clone is one base apart. The cohort comprised around 700 healthy bone marrow donors. Cohort members were all nominally healthy when sampled, although unrecorded immune exposures were likely present. The donor was CMV seropositive and was included in the group of approximately 300 seropositive cohort members. Every donor gave a peripheral blood sample, and the peripheral blood mononuclear cells from that sample were used for TCR beta sequencing. The Qiagen DNeasy Blood Extraction Kit was used to extract genomic DNA from the blood cell samples. Study-level results and caveats: Cytomegalovirus status was reported to be diagnosed by the classifier with high specificity and sensitivity in both the original and validation cohorts. In this cohort, only TCR beta chains were sequenced, and detectable features were limited by the absence of alpha or paired-chain data. Because HLA typing was missing for some donors at each locus, association tests included only the typed subset. When HLA alleles, especially DR and DQ, strongly co-occurred, attributing TCR associations to individual alleles was difficult. A later analysis reported that several top co-occurrence clusters appeared linked to parvovirus B19, influenza, CMV and Epstein-Barr virus. Roughly uniform sequencing depth across donors was assumed in presence/absence analyses, although this assumption may not hold. A cluster of highly shared sequence variants was judged likely to represent a technical artifact of the sequencing pipeline. A further reported finding was that TCR beta sequences accurately predicted the HLA-A and HLA-B alleles for most subjects in the first cohort. At a false discovery rate of 0.05, a later analysis linked approximately 18,000 TCR beta sequences to specific HLA alleles. Because counts were too low, roughly 17 rarely observed V segments, including chromosome 9 orphons, were left out of the earlier analysis of 587 of the donors. In a later genetic analysis, fewer N-insertions in productive TCRs were reported among donors in an Asian-associated ancestry cluster than the approximately 630-donor mean. Some IMGT-functional V segments, including TRBV6-2 and TRBV6-3, could not be distinguished by the 87-base-pair reads and were therefore excluded. In an earlier analysis of some 500 of the donors, most TCR beta V segments appeared in productive rearrangements about 87% or about 30% of the time, broadly matching IMGT annotations. The authors suggested that the approach could potentially be extended to other disease states and immunological phenotypes. Linkage disequilibrium might explain the correlated functional status among segregating V segments, but an unknown experimental factor could not be ruled out. A few of the identified cytomegalovirus-associated TCR beta chains were confirmed in vitro to be specific for cytomegalovirus antigens. The study gave a list of over 150 TCR beta chains associated with cytomegalovirus. In a later analysis, TCR association rates were found to vary across HLA loci, with the most associated TCRs seen for DRB1 alleles and the fewest for HLA-C alleles. In a later genetic analysis, a missense DCLRE1C variant was associated with V-gene and J-gene trimming of TCR beta chains, and the association was replicated in an independent cohort. Across donors, most TCR sequences were observed very rarely, whereas some public TCRs were present in many individuals. CMV serostatus was the only immune exposure information available for the cohort. Compared with equally common non-associated chains, HLA-associated TCR beta chains in a later analysis were more clonally expanded and had lower generation probabilities. A later analysis found that most CMV-associated TCR beta chains appeared HLA-restricted, with HLA associations seemingly driven largely by CMV exposure.

Libraries were constructed by the immunoSEQ multiplex PCR assay. For the multiplex PCR, a mixture combining 60 forward primers for TCR Vbeta segments and 13 reverse primers for TCR Jbeta segments was used. Amplification of the CDR3 region of rearranged TCR beta genes was performed with a multiplex PCR assay on genomic DNA. The amplified TCR beta libraries were sequenced on the Illumina HiSeq System as 87-base-pair reads. The original methods were these. A later analysis counted around 72 million unique TCR beta chains across the approximately 700 repertoires, and roughly 11 million of these chains were shared by at least two donors. To remove PCR and sequencing errors, raw reads were error-corrected and collapsed into unique sequences using a nearest-neighbor algorithm that merged closely related sequences. Alignment of CDR3 sequences to IMGT reference sequences was used to assign V, D and J gene segments. Each retained sequence needed at least a six-nucleotide match to both a V gene segment and a J gene segment. A rearrangement was called productive if the CDR3 had no stop codons and remained in frame with V and J, and every other rearrangement was called non-productive. Following IMGT convention, CDR3 was defined as the stretch from the second conserved V-encoded cysteine up to the conserved J-encoded phenylalanine. Sequences without an unambiguous match to a single V gene segment were excluded from the earlier analysis of over 500 of the donors. In an earlier analysis of several hundred of the donors, a V segment was called functional when productive rearrangements were above 56.7%, and segregating when the standard deviation between donors exceeded 5%. A statistical classification framework was developed to diagnose cytomegalovirus status using the catalog of TCR beta chain sequences. A later analysis assigned V and J genes by comparing TCR nucleotide sequences with IMGT/GENE-DB human TR gene sequences. The TCRdist pipeline was used in a later analysis to assign CDR3 sequences and most-parsimonious VDJ recombination scenarios. A later analysis defined each TCR beta chain by its CDR3 amino acid sequence plus V-gene family, and excluded reads lacking a unique V-gene family. To address suspected cross-contamination and a sequencing artifact, a later analysis removed 592 highly shared, low-generation-probability nucleotide sequences. In a later analysis, a clonal expansion index was calculated for each public chain from normalized within-repertoire ranks of inferred template counts. In a later analysis, generation probabilities were computed using a VDJ recombination model fitted to out-of-frame rearrangements, and the results were checked against IGoR. In a later analysis, hypergeometric tests were used to score TCR-TCR, TCR-HLA and TCR-CMV co-occurrence, with a repertoire-size bias correction applied to TCR pairs. To estimate false discovery rates, a later analysis permuted the HLA or CMV assignments 20 times. In a later analysis, co-occurring TCRs were grouped with DBSCAN, and TCRdist sequence similarity was added when clustering was performed within HLA-allele-positive subsets. For co-occurrence clustering, repertoires with fewer than 30,000 or more than 120,000 public chains were excluded, along with 5 or 6 repertoires with anomalous nucleotide sharing. TCRdb holds this immuneACCESS table with in-frame rearrangements only. Some clones are missing; in checked studies, unresolved V genes explain under half, and the rest has no known cause. The V and J calls and clone size were taken over from that table, and D and trimming were inferred from the DNA. The sample table holds some 180,000 clones, of which about 80% were seen once. Together, the top ten hold around 4.8% of the sample.

Per the germline V gene, SGHAT is the CDR1 and FQNNGV is the CDR2. V is cut back by 0 bases and J by 5 bases, with 7 bases in the junction unmatched. From the cysteine through the phenylalanine, the CDR3 covers 16 amino acids. Only the CDR3 part of the read is kept: 48 bases, read in frame from the first base. The sample was PBMCs. This TCR was sampled from a woman younger than 45 in good health and CMV-seropositive. The sequence joins TRBV11-2 to TRBJ2-1; TRBD2 lines up with 7 middle nucleotides. This receptor has the CDR3 CASSLDHWGGDNEQFF. The DNA reads as follows: TGTGCCAGCAGCTTAGATCACTGGGGGGGAGACAATGAGCAGTTCTTC.